The sequence of this TCR beta chain was determined in a study of CD8+ T cells in alopecia areata. Across the study: Recipients were approximately 6-11-week-old female C3H/HeJ mice grafted with skin from roughly 6-13-month-old C3H/HeJ donors with spontaneous alopecia. General study points: An increase in clonality over normal scalp was evident in lesional scalp, especially alopecia totalis/universalis. Normal skin's resident alphabeta T cells are sequenced alongside lesional scalp T cells.

The authors sorted pooled cutaneous lymph node cells using CD4, CD8alpha, NKG2D, NKG2ACE and other markers. The CDR3 spans 13 residues. Germline V gene lookup returns CDR1 SGHDT and CDR2 FRDEAV. The J segment lost 1 base and the V segment lost 5 bases, leaving 0 bases of the junction unmatched. This clone occurred a few times. Its antigen is unknown. One base away lies a much larger clone, so this may be a sequencing read error. The genes and germline here are from mouse. The read ends 4 residues early relative to the CDR3; the germline J gene fills the gap. Extracted from the samples, RNA was reverse transcribed into cDNA to serve as the sequencing template. This table comes from immunoSEQ multiplex PCR, and its TCRdb copy is limited to in-frame clones, with some not included. The repertoire consists of 290,000 or so clones, none detected only once.

The sequencing sample was made of CD4+ T cells sorted from a lymph node. The V call is TRBV14, the J call TRBJ2-1; TRBD2 aligns across 7 bases. The sequence derives from a C3H/HeJ mouse with alopecia areata. This strain has MHC haplotype H2-k. The CDR3: CASRLGNYAEQFF. The CDR3 bases that were read are TGTGCCAGCAGACTGGGGAACTATGCT.